These T cell receptor beta chains were read from a single sample in a study of T cells after yellow fever vaccination. MiXCR was run by TCRdb on the 5' RACE reads, yielding one entry per CDR3 protein. The table shows some 320,000 distinct CDR3 sequences, with approximately 4% occurring only once. Sequenced material: PBMCs, taken 5 days after the yellow fever booster vaccination. The receptors stem from a man between 18 and 29 years old who received the YFV17D yellow fever vaccine. The CDR3 runs from the conserved cysteine through the conserved F or W. The order of the fields is V gene, J gene, D gene, clone size, CDR3 DNA, CDR3 protein. A D gene is named only where the DNA matches it firmly. Some rows mark clone size as missing; the rest say once, few, many or name a class of expanded clone.

v_gene: TRBV5-1; j_gene: TRBJ1-1; d_gene: -; abundance: many; CDR3nt: TGCGCCAGCAGCTTGGACGGGAGGAACACTGAAGCTTTCTTT; CDR3aa: CASSLDGRNTEAFF
v_gene: TRBV27; j_gene: TRBJ2-1; d_gene: -; abundance: -; CDR3nt: TGTGCCAGCAGTTTATCAGAATACGGGTACAATGAGCAGTTCTTC; CDR3aa: CASSLSEYGYNEQFF
v_gene: TRBV7-3; j_gene: TRBJ2-2; d_gene: TRBD2; abundance: -; CDR3nt: TGTGCCAGCAGCTTCGGGGGGGTGAACACCGGGGAGCTGTTTTTT; CDR3aa: CASSFGGVNTGELFF
v_gene: TRBV29-1; j_gene: TRBJ2-1; d_gene: -; abundance: many; CDR3nt: TGCAGCGTTGATGGCAGGATGATCACTGAGCAGTTCTTC; CDR3aa: CSVDGRMITEQFF
v_gene: TRBV6-4; j_gene: TRBJ1-6; d_gene: -; abundance: many; CDR3nt: TGTGCCAGCAGTGTGGGGCTGGATTCACCCCTCCACTTT; CDR3aa: CASSVGLDSPLHF
v_gene: TRBV7-8; j_gene: TRBJ2-7; d_gene: -; abundance: many; CDR3nt: TGTGCCAGCAGCCCGAGGAGAGCCTACGAGCAGTACTTC; CDR3aa: CASSPRRAYEQYF
v_gene: TRBV12-3/TRBV12-4; j_gene: TRBJ1-2; d_gene: TRBD1; abundance: few; CDR3nt: TGTGCCAGCAGGTTCGGCAGGGGGAGATCCTATGGCTACACCTTC; CDR3aa: CASRFGRGRSYGYTF
v_gene: TRBV15; j_gene: TRBJ2-5; d_gene: -; abundance: many; CDR3nt: TGTGCCACCAGCCTTCTAGGGGCAGAGACCCAGTACTTC; CDR3aa: CATSLLGAETQYF
v_gene: TRBV6-5; j_gene: TRBJ1-1; d_gene: -; abundance: many; CDR3nt: TGTGCCAGCAGTTACCGGGGGAACACTGAAGCTTTCTTT; CDR3aa: CASSYRGNTEAFF
v_gene: TRBV5-1; j_gene: TRBJ1-6; d_gene: TRBD1; abundance: many; CDR3nt: TGCGCCAGCAGCTTGGAACAGGGGCGGAATTCACCCCTCCACTTT; CDR3aa: CASSLEQGRNSPLHF
v_gene: TRBV7-6; j_gene: TRBJ1-4; d_gene: TRBD1; abundance: many; CDR3nt: TGTGCCAGCAGCTTAGCGGGGCAGGGGGCCTCTTTTAATGAAAAACTGTTTTTT; CDR3aa: CASSLAGQGASFNEKLFF
v_gene: TRBV4-1; j_gene: TRBJ1-2; d_gene: -; abundance: -; CDR3nt: TGCGCCAGCAGCCTGGACACCCCCGGCTATGGCTACACCTTC; CDR3aa: CASSLDTPGYGYTF
v_gene: TRBV20-1; j_gene: TRBJ1-5; d_gene: -; abundance: few; CDR3nt: TGCAGTGCTAAACAACCGGGGGGGGTTGATCAGCCCCAGCATTTT; CDR3aa: CSAKQPGGVDQPQHF
v_gene: TRBV7-2; j_gene: TRBJ1-6; d_gene: -; abundance: -; CDR3nt: TGTGCCAGCAGCTTAGTACCTTCACCCCTCCACTTT; CDR3aa: CASSLVPSPLHF
v_gene: TRBV9; j_gene: TRBJ2-2; d_gene: -; abundance: few; CDR3nt: TGTGCCAGCAACCAGTGGGGGGAGGACACCGGGGAGCTGTTTTTT; CDR3aa: CASNQWGEDTGELFF
v_gene: TRBV4-3; j_gene: TRBJ2-3; d_gene: -; abundance: -; CDR3nt: TGCGCCAGCAGCCCAAACCTGGACAGACCTAGCACAGATACGCAGTATTTT; CDR3aa: CASSPNLDRPSTDTQYF
v_gene: TRBV5-1; j_gene: TRBJ1-1; d_gene: TRBD1; abundance: many; CDR3nt: TGCGCCAGCAGCTTAGGGACAGGGGGACAGAACACTGAAGCTTTCTTT; CDR3aa: CASSLGTGGQNTEAFF
v_gene: TRBV27; j_gene: TRBJ1-1; d_gene: -; abundance: few; CDR3nt: TGTGCCAGCACCCAGGGGTCCGTCATGAACACTGAAGCTTTCTTT; CDR3aa: CASTQGSVMNTEAFF
v_gene: TRBV20-1; j_gene: TRBJ1-5; d_gene: -; abundance: -; CDR3nt: TGCAGTGCTATCAAACAAGTAGCTAATCAGCCCCAGCATTTT; CDR3aa: CSAIKQVANQPQHF
v_gene: TRBV4-1; j_gene: TRBJ1-1; d_gene: TRBD1; abundance: -; CDR3nt: TGCGCCAGCAGCCAGGGTACAGGGGCCTCCGGAGCTTTCTTT; CDR3aa: CASSQGTGASGAFF
v_gene: TRBV5-4; j_gene: TRBJ1-1; d_gene: TRBD1; abundance: few; CDR3nt: TGTGCCAGCACACGACAGGGGGCGCGTAATGAAGCTTTCTTT; CDR3aa: CASTRQGARNEAFF
v_gene: TRBV6-6; j_gene: TRBJ2-1; d_gene: -; abundance: many; CDR3nt: TGTGCCAGCAGTACAGGACAGCTCGAACAGTTCTTC; CDR3aa: CASSTGQLEQFF
v_gene: TRBV6-2/TRBV6-3; j_gene: TRBJ2-2; d_gene: -; abundance: few; CDR3nt: TGTGCCAGCTGGCCGGGACTCCCTTCCACCGGGGAGCTGTTTTTT; CDR3aa: CASWPGLPSTGELFF
v_gene: TRBV10-1; j_gene: TRBJ2-5; d_gene: -; abundance: many; CDR3nt: TGCGCCAGCTTGGGTGATCCCGGTGGTGGGACCCAGTACTTC; CDR3aa: CASLGDPGGGTQYF
v_gene: TRBV9; j_gene: TRBJ2-2; d_gene: -; abundance: -; CDR3nt: TGTGCCAGCAGCGTAGCTACGACGATCGGGGAGCTGTTTTTT; CDR3aa: CASSVATTIGELFF
v_gene: TRBV5-4; j_gene: TRBJ1-6; d_gene: TRBD1; abundance: -; CDR3nt: TGTGCCAGCAGGTTAGCCGGGACAGACAATTCACCCGTCCACTTT; CDR3aa: CASRLAGTDNSPVHF
v_gene: TRBV27; j_gene: TRBJ1-2; d_gene: -; abundance: few; CDR3nt: TGTGCCAGCAGTTTTTCCGACAGCTATGGCTACACCTTC; CDR3aa: CASSFSDSYGYTF
v_gene: TRBV25-1; j_gene: TRBJ1-1; d_gene: -; abundance: many; CDR3nt: TGTGCCAGCACCGGGTGGGATCGCCCTGAAGCTTTCTTT; CDR3aa: CASTGWDRPEAFF
v_gene: TRBV29-1; j_gene: TRBJ2-4; d_gene: -; abundance: many; CDR3nt: TGCAGCGACCCAAGGGCCTTAGCCAAAAACATTCAGTACTTC; CDR3aa: CSDPRALAKNIQYF
v_gene: TRBV6-5; j_gene: TRBJ2-7; d_gene: -; abundance: few; CDR3nt: TGTGCCAGCGGGGGGGCGGCTAATATGTACTTC; CDR3aa: CASGGAANMYF
v_gene: TRBV7-2; j_gene: TRBJ2-1; d_gene: TRBD2; abundance: few; CDR3nt: TGTGCCAGCAGCCCGTTCCCACTAGCGGGGGGGCCTCATGAGCAGTTCTTC; CDR3aa: CASSPFPLAGGPHEQFF